This TCR beta chain derives from a study of OX40 agonist ivuxolimab in advanced cancers. This CDR3 spans 14 amino acids. CDR1 GTSNPN and CDR2 SVGIG come from the germline V gene (reference sequence). V was trimmed by 1 base and J by 6 bases, leaving 13 bases between them. Sequenced by immunoSEQ multiplex PCR; TCRdb stores in-frame clones only, minus some. The profile covers about 43,000 clones, with just under 95% appearing a single time and 9.5% to 12% taken by the ten largest. The chain recombines TRBV30 with TRBJ1-5; D gene unclear. Sequencing used CD4+ or CD8+ T cells sorted from blood, obtained in a trial of the OX40 agonist ivuxolimab. This clonotype was sampled from an adult with an advanced solid tumor such as melanoma, head and neck, liver or kidney cancer. The DNA for the CDR3 is TGTGCCTGGAGTGAGGACGGGTGGAGTCAGCCCCAGCATTTT. Translated: CAWSEDGWSQPQHF.